This T cell receptor beta chain was identified in a study of CD8+CD57+ T cells in acquired aplastic anemia. Genomic DNA provided the template from which TCR beta VDJ and CDR3 profiles were obtained. TCRdb passed the reads through MiXCR, listing each CDR3 protein once. The table lists 170,000 or so distinct CDR3 sequences, about three fifths of them singletons. All patients picked for sequencing had shown, by flow cytometry, an expansion of CD8+CD57+ cells. Sequencing was done on a sample of sorted CD4+, CD8+, or CD8+CD57+ T cells (not recorded which) from PBMCs. The sequence derives from a human donor with aplastic anemia.

CDR3 amino acids: CASSLWAGYNEQYF. In DNA, the CDR3 is TGTGCCAGCAGTTTATGGGCAGGGTACAATGAGCAGTACTTC. The chain recombines TRBV2 with TRBJ2-7, with D maybe TRBD1 (5 bases). Germline lookup yields CDR1 SNHLY and CDR2 FYNNEI. The length of the CDR3 is 14 residues. V lost 5 bases and J lost 7, with 18 bases in between.